This T cell receptor beta chain was recovered during a study of shared clonotypes between healthy human individuals. Overall study results and limits: Apart from blood, nothing was sampled; tissue repertoires likely differ. It was expected that sequencing depth would affect clonotype sharing among donors.

Terminally differentiated effector memory CD45RA+ cells were excluded by CCR7 positive selection of CD45RO-negative cells. This clone has only one observation. The target antigen is unknown. This was a deep-level run. In the authors' methods: There were no quality scores in the junction-only immunoSEQ sequences, so filtering differed. This table comes from immunoSEQ multiplex PCR, and its TCRdb copy is limited to in-frame clones, with some not included. That table supplies the V and J calls and clone size; D and trimming were determined from the DNA. The sample lists about 1.9 million clones, just over 90% seen once, with under 2% in the top ten. Germline CDR1 SGHRS, CDR2 YFSETQ. The CDR3 is made up of 14 amino acids. Between the trimmed V and J ends, which lost 3 bases and 5 bases, there was a span of 15 bases.

Sequencing was done on a sample of naive CD8+ T cells from PBMCs. The chain uses TRBV5-1 and TRBJ2-7; D is tentatively TRBD1 or TRBD2 (6 bases each). The TCR was taken from a man aged 18 to 30 in good health. Some clones in this sample may be carry-over from other donors' samples. CDR3 bases: TGCGCCAGCAGCTGGTACAGGGAGGACAACGAGCAGTACTTC. The encoded protein is CASSWYREDNEQYF.